Listed here is a single TCR beta chain. The germline CDR1 and CDR2 sequences are SGHRS and YFSETQ. CDR3 length equals 13 residues. V shed 2 bases and J shed 1 base, with 6 bases lying between them. The source of the sample is a study of OX40 agonist ivuxolimab in advanced cancers. On the study more broadly: At 0.01 to 10 mg/kg, ivuxolimab was administered intravenously to patients every 2 weeks. Patients were about 83% male with ages roughly 23 to 90, mean roughly 64.

Here immunoSEQ multiplex PCR was the method, and the copy in TCRdb shows in-frame clones only, minus some. The sample has about 66,000 clones, roughly 89% seen once. The sequence was collected from an adult with an advanced solid tumor such as melanoma, head and neck, liver or kidney cancer. The sample here was CD4+ or CD8+ T cells sorted from blood, taken in a trial of the OX40 agonist ivuxolimab. The rearrangement joins TRBV5-1 to TRBJ1-1; no firm D call. The chain's CDR3 is CASSFAANTEAFF. CDR3 in DNA: TGCGCCAGCAGCTTCGCAGCGAACACTGAAGCTTTCTTT.